One and the same sample provided the 27 T cell receptor beta chains below, sequenced in a study of cytomegalovirus exposure and HLA in healthy donors. Measured with immunoSEQ multiplex PCR; TCRdb has only the in-frame clones, and not every one. The sample gives 85,000 to 130,000 clones, about nine tenths of which show up once; around 1.9% is in the top ten. The sample consisted of PBMCs. The receptors here all came from a woman younger than 30 in good health and CMV-seropositive.

The rearrangement uses TRBV29-1 and TRBJ2-1; D uncertain. The CDR3 totals 12 residues. Trimming removed 5 bases from V and 3 bases from J, with 8 bases in between. CDR1 and CDR2 (germline): SQVTM, ANQGSEA. CDR3 in amino acids: CSVHELYNEQFF. CDR3 coding DNA: TGCAGCGTTCACGAGCTCTACAATGAGCAGTTCTTC.

This sequence joins TRBV29-1 and TRBJ2-3, with a possible D match to TRBD2 (5 bases). With 2 bases removed from V and 2 bases from J, the gap between germline ends came to 20 bases. This CDR3 has 17 amino acids. CDR1 and CDR2 (germline): SQVTM, ANQGSEA. The CDR3 loop reads CSVEIADGLAATDTQYF. CDR3 in DNA: TGCAGCGTTGAAATCGCAGACGGACTGGCTGCCACAGATACGCAGTATTTT.

The rearrangement links TRBV11-2 to TRBJ2-1, with 9 nucleotides matching TRBD1. Germline V gene lookup returns CDR1 SGHAT and CDR2 FQNNGV. J gave up 6 bases and V 4 bases, and 1 base lay outside the gene matches. The CDR3 is 13 residues long. The CDR3 is CASSWTGANEQFF. CDR3 nucleotide sequence: TGTGCCAGCAGCTGGACAGGGGCCAATGAGCAGTTCTTC.

The count of this clone is one. V usage is TRBV6-1 and J usage is TRBJ2-7; TRBD1 might be the D (5 bases). This CDR3 region has 14 residues. V lost 2 bases and J 3 bases, leaving 11 bases between the germline ends. In germline, CDR1 is MNHNS, CDR2 SASEGT. CDR3 bases: TGTGCCAGCAGTGAACAGGGTTTAAACTACGAGCAGTACTTC. Its translation: CASSEQGLNYEQYF.

The chain recombines TRBV6-1 with TRBJ1-5; TRBD1 agrees at 8 bases. The CDR3 spans 15 residues. Germline V gene sequence: CDR1 MNHNS, CDR2 SASEGT. Losses at the gene ends were 6 bases for V and 6 bases for J; bases not matched to a gene: 10. Here the CDR3 reads CASSGTGQGGQPQHF. CDR3 sequence (DNA): TGTGCCAGCAGCGGAACAGGACAGGGAGGTCAGCCCCAGCATTTT.

This clone was seen more than once but under ten times. V usage is TRBV4-1 and J usage is TRBJ1-5; the D gene is possibly TRBD1 (5 bases). CDR1 is MGHRA and CDR2 is YSYEKL in the germline V gene. CDR3 size: 16 residues. V gave up 1 base and J gave up 4 bases, with 14 bases separating them. The CDR3 DNA is TGCGCCAGCAGCCAAGCGTCTCAGGGTGTTAATCAGCCCCAGCATTTT. It codes for CASSQASQGVNQPQHF.

In its sample, this clone was seen once. The V and J genes are TRBV10-1 and TRBJ2-7; perhaps TRBD2 as D (7 bases). CDR1 is WNHNN and CDR2 is SYGVQD in the germline V gene (reference sequence). The CDR3 sequence is 14 residues long. V lost 8 bases, J lost 3 bases, and 17 bases lay in between. CDR3: CASRWGGPNYEQYF. The DNA for the CDR3 is TGCGCCAGCCGGTGGGGGGGCCCTAACTACGAGCAGTACTTC.

V gene TRBV5-6 combines with J gene TRBJ2-7, with 7 nucleotides matching TRBD1. J lost 2 bases, V lost 4 bases, and 3 bases had no gene match. Per the germline V gene, CDR1 is SGHDT and CDR2 is YYEEEE. The CDR3 totals 13 residues. CDR3 DNA: TGTGCCAGCAGCATGGGGACAGCCTACGAGCAGTACTTC. Its protein is CASSMGTAYEQYF. Based on the CDR3 plus reference TRBV5-6 and TRBJ2-7, the full variable domain is DAGVTQSPTHLIKTRGQQVTLRCSPKSGHDTVSWYQQALGQGPQFIFQYYEEEERQRGNFPDRFSGHQFPNYSSELNVNALLLGDSALYLCASSMGTAYEQYFGPGTRLTVT.

Concerning this clone itself: Other DNA sequences of this sample code for an identical CDR3. V gene TRBV20-1 combines with J gene TRBJ2-3, with D perhaps matching TRBD2 (5 bases). Trimming stripped 3 bases from V and 6 bases from J, with 7 bases between. Germline loops: CDR1 DFQATT, CDR2 SNEGSKA (reference sequence). CDR3 length equals 11 residues. DNA of the CDR3: TGCAGTGCTAGCCCGGGGGATACGCAGTATTTT. It encodes CSASPGDTQYF.

The V call is TRBV7-9, the J call TRBJ1-2; 9 bases fit TRBD1. The CDR3 length is 15 residues. V shed 2 bases, J shed 6 bases, and the junction held 7 bases outside the gene matches. The germline V gene has CDR1 SEHNR and CDR2 FQNEAQ (reference sequence). The CDR3 region is CASSLTGDRDDGYTF. The DNA for the CDR3 is TGTGCCAGCAGCTTAACTGGGGACAGGGATGATGGCTACACCTTC.

The chain joins TRBV6-5 to TRBJ1-2, with D possibly matching TRBD1 (5 bases). The CDR3 loop spans 13 amino acids. Germline lookup yields CDR1 MNHEY and CDR2 SVGAGI. Deletions cut 9 bases from V and 5 bases from J, with 16 bases between. CDR3 in DNA: TGTGCCAGTCGACCCAGGGACTTATATGGCTACACCTTC. The encoded protein is CASRPRDLYGYTF.

Only one count was recorded for this clone. This sequence joins TRBV13 and TRBJ2-3, with 9 nucleotides matching TRBD2. This CDR3 is built from 16 residues. The germline V gene encodes CDR1 PRHDT and CDR2 FYEKMQ (reference sequence). With 9 bases clipped from V and 9 bases from J, the junction kept 19 bases outside the gene matches. The CDR3 region has the DNA TGTGCCAGTTGCCCAGGGGTCGGACTAGCGAACCCGACGCAGTATTTT. Translated, it gives CASCPGVGLANPTQYF.

V and J are TRBV6-5 and TRBJ1-2, with 9 bases aligning to TRBD1. The ends lost 4 bases at V and 7 bases at J; junction bases unmatched: 10. Germline V gives CDR1 MNHEY, CDR2 SVGAGI. This CDR3 spans 15 amino acids. CDR3 loop: CASSLSQGALGGYTF. CDR3 DNA: TGTGCCAGCAGTTTATCACAGGGGGCCTTGGGTGGCTACACCTTC.

The gene calls are TRBV6-1 and TRBJ2-1, with 7 positions matching TRBD2. Trimming removed 3 bases from V and 0 bases from J; junction bases left unmatched: 2. This CDR3 comprises 15 residues. Germline-derived CDR1 and CDR2 are MNHNS and SASEGT. As DNA, the CDR3 is TGTGCCAGCAGTGAGGGGGGGGGCTCCTACAATGAGCAGTTCTTC. Amino acid sequence: CASSEGGGSYNEQFF.

The chain carries TRBV9 and TRBJ1-3, with D hard to call. Germline V CDR1 and CDR2: SGDLS, YYNGEE. V lost 4 bases and J 0 bases, leaving 11 bases between the germline ends. CDR3 length: 15 residues. In DNA form, the CDR3 reads TGTGCCAGCAGCACGACCGGGAACTCTGGAAACACCATATATTTT. This encodes CASSTTGNSGNTIYF.

The chain uses TRBV2 and TRBJ2-7, with no clear D. CDR1 is SNHLY, CDR2 FYNNEI, per germline. The V and J ends lost 3 bases and 4 bases respectively, with 4 bases between them. The CDR3 extends over 11 amino acids. The CDR3 DNA reads TGTGCCAGCAGTGACAGTTACGAGCAGTACTTC. This translates into CASSDSYEQYF.

The chain carries TRBV6-1 and TRBJ2-5; D not certain. The V end was cut by 5 bases, the J end by 5 bases, with 15 bases between. Germline CDR1 reads MNHNS; CDR2 reads SASEGT. The CDR3 contains 14 residues. In DNA form, the CDR3 reads TGTGCCAGCAGTCTTACCCAAACACGTGAGACCCAGTACTTC. This codes for CASSLTQTRETQYF.

The J gene is TRBJ1-2, the V gene TRBV7-6; 10 nucleotides align to TRBD1. The CDR3 covers 16 residues. V trimming: 3 bases; J trimming: 2 bases; junction bases outside the gene matches: 6. CDR1 is SGHVS, CDR2 FNYEAQ, per germline. CDR3 nucleotide sequence: TGTGCCAGCAGCTTTCATCGACAGGGGGCGAACTATGGCTACACCTTC. It is translated as CASSFHRQGANYGYTF.

This clone was picked up one time. This rearrangement joins TRBV6-5 to TRBJ2-2, with D uncertain. Germline CDR1 MNHEY, CDR2 SVGAGI. The length of the CDR3 is 13 residues. V gave up 0 bases and J gave up 7 bases, with 6 bases separating them. CDR3 sequence: CASSYSENGELFF. The CDR3 bases are TGTGCCAGCAGTTACTCGGAGAACGGGGAGCTGTTTTTT.

V is TRBV9 and J is TRBJ1-1, with 9 nucleotides matching TRBD1. V was clipped by 2 bases and J by 1 base; unmatched bases: 9. Germline lookup yields CDR1 SGDLS and CDR2 YYNGEE. This CDR3 is 17 amino acids long. The CDR3 DNA reads as TGTGCCAGCAGCGTTTCCTCATCGACAGGGGGGAACACTGAAGCTTTCTTT. This encodes CASSVSSSTGGNTEAFF. The entire variable domain, with the rest obtained from reference TRBV9 and TRBJ1-1, is as follows: DSGVTQTPKHLITATGQRVTLRCSPRSGDLSVYWYQQSLDQGLQFLIQYYNGEERAKGNILERFSAQQFPDLHSELNLSSLELGDSALYFCASSVSSSTGGNTEAFFGQGTRLTVV.

This rearrangement joins TRBV27 to TRBJ2-5, with no clear D. The germline V gene encodes CDR1 MNHEY and CDR2 SMNVEV (reference sequence). The CDR3 consists of 12 residues. The V end lost 7 bases, the J end lost 0 bases, and 6 bases lay between the germline ends. CDR3 in amino acids: CASTSYQETQYF. CDR3 in DNA: TGTGCCAGCACCTCGTACCAAGAGACCCAGTACTTC.

The chain links TRBV27 to TRBJ1-2; 8 nucleotides line up with TRBD1. This CDR3 region has 14 residues. Per the germline V gene, CDR1 is MNHEY and CDR2 is SMNVEV (reference sequence). V shed 8 bases, J shed 2 bases, and the junction held 7 bases outside the gene matches. This CDR3 reads CASAWDRSNYGYTF. The CDR3 DNA is TGTGCCAGCGCATGGGACAGGTCGAACTATGGCTACACCTTC.

This sequence joins TRBV15 and TRBJ1-5; 9 bases align to TRBD1. CDR1 LNHNV and CDR2 YYDKDF come from the germline V gene (reference sequence). There are 15 residues in the CDR3. The V gene end was trimmed by 4 bases and the J gene end by 4 bases; junction bases not matched to a gene: 5. The CDR3 spells CATSTGTGRNQPQHF. The CDR3 DNA is TGTGCCACCAGCACAGGGACAGGGCGAAATCAGCCCCAGCATTTT.

This clone was picked up one time. V is TRBV27 and J is TRBJ2-3, with D maybe TRBD2 (6 bases). Deletions cut 2 bases from V and 3 bases from J, with 12 bases between. This CDR3 is built from 15 residues. Germline CDR1 is MNHEY and CDR2 is SMNVEV (reference sequence). The CDR3 reads CASSLGGIGTDTQYF. The CDR3 bases are TGTGCCAGCAGTTTAGGGGGGATCGGGACAGATACGCAGTATTTT.

V usage is TRBV2 and J usage is TRBJ2-7, with D possibly TRBD1 on 6 matching bases. The ends were cut back, 2 bases at V and 5 bases at J, with 16 bases in the middle. The germline V gene has CDR1 SNHLY and CDR2 FYNNEI. There are 15 residues in the CDR3. CDR3: CASSESPGEPNEQYF. CDR3 nucleotide sequence: TGTGCCAGCAGTGAAAGCCCAGGGGAGCCCAACGAGCAGTACTTC. Looking up the rest from reference TRBV2 and TRBJ2-7 gives the full variable domain: EPEVTQTPSHQVTQMGQEVILRCVPISNHLYFYWYRQILGQKVEFLVSFYNNEISEKSEIFDDQFSVERPDGSNFTLKIRSTKLEDSAMYFCASSESPGEPNEQYFGPGTRLTVT.

In its sample, this clone was seen once. The chain is built from TRBV19 and TRBJ1-2; D is possibly TRBD1 (5 bases). V was cut by 9 bases and J by 0 bases, with 17 bases left in between. The CDR3 totals 15 residues. Germline CDR1 is LNHDA and CDR2 is SQIVND (reference sequence). CDR3 coding DNA: TGTGCCAGCCGCCAACTCGGGACTTCTAACTATGGCTACACCTTC. This translates into CASRQLGTSNYGYTF.

This clone turned up a few times. This chain joins TRBV6-1 and TRBJ2-7; TRBD2 agrees at 16 bases. Trimming removed 6 bases from V and 2 bases from J; junction bases left unmatched: 1. The CDR3 has 15 residues. Germline lookup yields CDR1 MNHNS and CDR2 SASEGT. The CDR3 loop reads CASRGTSGGAYEQYV. CDR3 coding DNA: TGTGCCAGCAGAGGGACTAGCGGGGGGGCCTACGAGCAGTACGTC.